Given below is one TCR beta chain in context. Its cognate antigen is unknown. The CDR3 contains 17 residues. Germline lookup yields CDR1 MNHNS and CDR2 SASEGT. Losses at the gene ends were 3 bases for V and 2 bases for J; bases not matched to a gene: 9. These data originate in a study of cytomegalovirus exposure and HLA in healthy donors. General observations from the study: The study put 150 to 200 TCR beta chains on its list as cytomegalovirus-associated. The tendency of first-cohort TCR clusters to co-occur in the roughly 130 validation repertoires emerged from a later analysis.

Measured with immunoSEQ multiplex PCR; TCRdb has only the in-frame clones, and not every one. The repertoire holds around 160,000 clones, with around four fifths as singletons. The origin of this receptor is a man in his thirties or forties in good health and CMV-seropositive. The V gene is TRBV6-1, the J gene TRBJ1-4; TRBD1 matches at 7 bases. The sequenced sample was PBMCs. CDR3 sequence (DNA): TGTGCCAGCAGTGAGTCGCCGGTACAGGGGACTAATGAAAAACTGTTTTTT. This translates into CASSESPVQGTNEKLFF.